Listed below are T cell receptor beta chains from one sample, sequenced in a study of a mutant IDH1 vaccine in newly diagnosed glioma. The antigens for these receptors are not known. Clones were read by immunoSEQ multiplex PCR, and TCRdb kept only the in-frame ones, dropping some. Here the sample spans about 72,000 clones, under 90% being singletons. The source material was PBMCs, sampled from a glioma patient whose treatment included an IDH1 peptide vaccine. The receptors here all came from a man between 18 and 35 years old with glioma. Each CDR3 is given without its conserved first and last residue. The D gene is left open where the match is weak.

D	V	J	CDR3
.	TRBV11-2	TRBJ2-7	ASSLGEGAPYEQY
TRBD1	TRBV27	TRBJ2-3	ASSLKGDRGLDTQY
.	TRBV4-2	TRBJ1-1	ASSQMGNTEAF
.	TRBV7-8	TRBJ1-5	ASGGDYSNQPQH
.	TRBV9	TRBJ1-2	ASSVRGNYGYT
TRBD2	TRBV5-1	TRBJ2-6	ASSLTVAGSSGANVLT
TRBD1	TRBV25-1	TRBJ1-5	ASEGTGINQPQH
.	TRBV7-2	TRBJ1-5	ASSYGTEPQH
.	TRBV7-8	TRBJ1-1	ASSLELRNTEAF
.	TRBV13	TRBJ2-3	ASSRLTSSTDTQY
.	TRBV5-1	TRBJ2-7	ASSLGLPYEQY
.	TRBV4-3	TRBJ1-2	ASSQTQGLTSYGYT